These 2 T cell receptor beta chains came from one sample sequenced in a study of control samples from healthy donors and cancer patients. Profiling relied on immunoSEQ multiplex PCR, and the TCRdb table lists in-frame clones only, not all of them. In the table there are under 65,000 clones, approximately 90% of which are singletons. The sequencing sample was made of PBMCs. The receptor source for this set is a young man with colorectal cancer.

V usage is TRBV3-1 (or the pseudogene TRBV3-2) and J usage is TRBJ1-6, with no clear D. Germline assignment: CDR1 LGHDT and CDR2 YNNKEL (reference sequence). The V end lost 4 bases, the J end lost 10 bases, and 8 bases lay between the germline ends. This CDR3 is 12 amino acids long. CDR3 protein: CASSRQESPLHF. The DNA of the CDR3 is TGTGCCAGCAGCCGCCAGGAGTCACCCCTCCACTTT.

The J gene is TRBJ1-1, the V gene TRBV20-1; possible D gene TRBD1, 5 bases. Trimming removed 5 bases from V and 7 bases from J, with 11 bases in between. Germline V CDR1 and CDR2: DFQATT, SNEGSKA (reference sequence). The CDR3 contains 11 residues. The CDR3 reads CSARGWGEAFF. The CDR3 nucleotides read TGCAGTGCTCGGGGGTGGGGTGAAGCTTTCTTT.